Listed below are T cell receptor beta chains from one sample, sequenced in a study of CD8+CD57+ T cells in acquired aplastic anemia. TCRdb recomputed calls from the reads with MiXCR, one row per CDR3 protein. The sample shows about 62,000 distinct CDR3 sequences, 50% to 70% of them seen only once. Specimen: sorted CD4+, CD8+, or CD8+CD57+ T cells (not recorded which) from PBMCs. Receptors were obtained from a human donor in good health, serving as a control. The CDR3 runs from the conserved cysteine through the conserved F or W. A D gene is named only where the DNA matches it firmly. Clone size, where shown, is once, few, many, or a class for clones that have expanded.

. TRBJ2-7 . TRBV14 TGTGCCAGCATAGGGCTGTGGGAGCAGTACTTC CASIGLWEQYF
. TRBJ1-5 medium-sized TRBV19 TGTGCCAGTGGTGCGGGGGGCAATCAGCCCCAGCATTTT CASGAGGNQPQHF
. TRBJ1-2 many TRBV2 TGTGCCAGCAGCAATACTGGGCTCTATGGCTACACCTTC CASSNTGLYGYTF
. TRBJ2-7 many TRBV18 TGTGCCAGCTCAAGTTCCACAGGCTACGAGCAGTACTTC CASSSSTGYEQYF
. TRBJ2-2 few TRBV6-5 TGTGCCAGCGGTTACTCGATGCGGGGAGCGAACACCGGGGAGCTGTTTTTT CASGYSMRGANTGELFF
TRBD1 TRBJ2-7 many TRBV5-4 TGTGCCAGCAGCGCCGGGACAGGGGTTAACGAGCAGTACTTC CASSAGTGVNEQYF
. TRBJ2-7 . TRBV19 TGTGCCAGGACCTTAATACGGACCTCCTACGAGCAGTACTTC CARTLIRTSYEQYF
TRBD2 TRBJ2-5 . TRBV7-9 TGTGCCAGCAGCTTAAGCGGGACGTGGGGAGAGACCCAGTACTTC CASSLSGTWGETQYF
. TRBJ2-7 . TRBV7-2 TGTGCCAGCAGCTTCGGCGCGGCAACCTACGAGCAGTACTTC CASSFGAATYEQYF
. TRBJ2-5 medium-sized TRBV2 TGTGCCAGCAGGGCCCTTAGCGGAAATCAAGAGACCCAGTACTTC CASRALSGNQETQYF
TRBD1 TRBJ2-2 . TRBV19 TGTGCCAGTCTAGAACAGGGGGTCACCGGGGAGCTGTTTTTT CASLEQGVTGELFF
. TRBJ2-6 . TRBV19 TGTGCCACTATGGATAGGGCCTCTGGGGCCAACGTCCTGACTTTC CATMDRASGANVLTF
. TRBJ1-1 . TRBV18 TGTGCCAGCTCACCGGGGGGGGCTCTCACTGAAGCTTTCTTT CASSPGGALTEAFF
. TRBJ1-1 many TRBV6-5 TGTGCCAGCAGTTCCCAACCAACGGTGAACACTGAAGCTTTCTTT CASSSQPTVNTEAFF
. TRBJ1-1 . TRBV5-1 TGCGCCAGCAGCCGAATAGGGGCCACTGAAGCTTTCTTT CASSRIGATEAFF
TRBD2 TRBJ2-5 many TRBV7-9 TGTGCCAGCAGCTTCCTCGTTATATTTAGCGGGAGCCAGTCCGAGACCCAGTACTTC CASSFLVIFSGSQSETQYF
. TRBJ2-1 once TRBV7-2 TGTGCCAGCAGCTTAGTGCGGGTTCGGGGCTTTAATGAGCAGTTCTTC CASSLVRVRGFNEQFF
. TRBJ2-5 many TRBV20-1 TGCAGTGTGTATCGGGTGGGACGGGGGCAAGAGACCCAGTACTTC CSVYRVGRGQETQYF
TRBD1 TRBJ2-1 . TRBV10-3 TGTGCCATCAGCCCCGGGACAGGGAGTTTCGAGTTCTTC CAISPGTGSFEFF
. TRBJ1-6 . TRBV7-9 TGTGCCAGCAGCCTAACGAATTCACCCCTCCACTTT CASSLTNSPLHF
. TRBJ1-3 . TRBV6-1 TGTGCCAGCAGCCCGGGAGTCTCTGGAAACACCATATATTTT CASSPGVSGNTIYF
. TRBJ1-5 many TRBV18 TGTGCCAGCTCCGGGAGCAATCAGCCCCAGCATTTT CASSGSNQPQHF
TRBD2 TRBJ2-1 many TRBV11-1 TGTGCCAGCAGCTTTCCATCCGGGACTAGCGGCCTAAGCTCCTACAATGAGCAGTTCTTC CASSFPSGTSGLSSYNEQFF
TRBD1 TRBJ1-5 . TRBV24-1 TGTGCCACCAGTGACCGAAGACAGGGTCAGCCCCAGCATTTT CATSDRRQGQPQHF
. TRBJ1-1 many TRBV14 TGTGCCAGCAGCCGGAGGACCGGGGCTGAAGCTTTCTTT CASSRRTGAEAFF
. TRBJ1-4 . TRBV20-1 TGCAGTGCTAGTTCTCAGAATGGGGCCAATGAAAAACTGTTTTTT CSASSQNGANEKLFF
. TRBJ2-3 . TRBV6-4 TGTGCCAGCAGTGACTCAGCATCGGGGGCAGGAGATACGCAGTATTTT CASSDSASGAGDTQYF
TRBD1 TRBJ1-5 once TRBV2 TGTGCCAGCAGTGTGACAGGGGATGGCAATCAGCCCCAGCATTTT CASSVTGDGNQPQHF
. TRBJ1-4 . TRBV19 TGTGCCACAACTCCCGCTCGCGGAGGGGAACTGTTTTTT CATTPARGGELFF
. TRBJ1-3 . TRBV2 TGTGCCAGCACCGTCCCCCGCAGGGGACACGTTCCAAATAACTCTGGAAACACCATATATTTT CASTVPRRGHVPNNSGNTIYF
TRBD1 TRBJ1-2 . TRBV5-1 TGCGCCAGCAGCTCGACAGGGGAAGATGGCTACACCTTC CASSSTGEDGYTF
. TRBJ1-1 . TRBV15 TGTGCCACCAGCAGGACAGCAATGAACACTGAAGCTTTCTTT CATSRTAMNTEAFF
. TRBJ2-7 many TRBV28 TGTGCCAGCAGGAGACCATCCCTAAGGGAGCAGTACTTC CASRRPSLREQYF
. TRBJ1-4 . TRBV30 TGTGCCTGGCCAGAACCTTTACTACTCACTAATGAAAAACTGTTTTTT CAWPEPLLLTNEKLFF
. TRBJ1-1 few TRBV19 TGTGCCAGTAGTCCACGCGGCAGCCAGAACACTGAAGCTTTCTTT CASSPRGSQNTEAFF
TRBD2 TRBJ2-5 . TRBV7-2 TGTGCCAGCAGTGGACTAGCGGGAAAGACCCAGTACTTC CASSGLAGKTQYF
TRBD1 TRBJ1-2 . TRBV29-1 TGCAGCACTGGACAGGAGGGGGGCTACACCTTC CSTGQEGGYTF
TRBD2 TRBJ2-5 . TRBV7-2 TGTGCCAGCAGCCACGGGAGGCAAGAGACCCAGTACTTC CASSHGRQETQYF
. TRBJ1-5 many TRBV4-2 TGTGCCAGCAGCCAAATACATACTAGGGGAGAGGGCAATCAGCCCCAGCATTTT CASSQIHTRGEGNQPQHF
. TRBJ2-5 . TRBV20-1 TGCAGTGCTAGTGCCCCAAGTGAGACCCAGTACTTC CSASAPSETQYF
TRBD2 TRBJ2-7 . TRBV11-2 TGTGCCAGCAGCTTCGATAGCGGGAGCTCCTACGAGCAGTACTTC CASSFDSGSSYEQYF
. TRBJ1-6 medium-sized TRBV2 TGTGCCAGCAGTCGCCTCGGGGGCAATTCACCCCTCCACTTT CASSRLGGNSPLHF
. TRBJ1-1 medium-sized TRBV29-1 TGCAGCGCAGGCCATCGCACCATGAACACTGAAGCTTTCTTT CSAGHRTMNTEAFF
TRBD1 TRBJ1-2 . TRBV19 TGTGCCAGTAGTATAACGTGGGACAGGATCTATGGCTACACCTTC CASSITWDRIYGYTF
TRBD1 TRBJ1-2 . TRBV11-1 TGTGCCAGCAGCTTACCCCGACAGGGAAAGAACTATGGCTACACCTTC CASSLPRQGKNYGYTF
. TRBJ2-7 . TRBV11-2 TGTGCCAGCAGCTTATTTTCGTCTGGTTCCTCCTACGAGCAGTACTTC CASSLFSSGSSYEQYF
. TRBJ1-1 few TRBV10-3 TGTGCCCTCAAGGGGGGCGGCACTGAAGCTTTCTTT CALKGGGTEAFF
. TRBJ1-1 many TRBV6-6 TGTGCCAGCAGATACAATCCCGGGACACAGAACACTGAAGCTTTCTTT CASRYNPGTQNTEAFF
. TRBJ2-1 . TRBV20-1 TGCAGTGCTTTGGGCAATGAGCAGTTCTTC CSALGNEQFF
. TRBJ1-2 few TRBV29-1 TGCAGCGTTGACTCCGATGGCTACACCTTC CSVDSDGYTF
. TRBJ2-3 . TRBV10-3 TGTGCCATCAGCAAGACGACCACAGATACGCAGTATTTT CAISKTTTDTQYF
TRBD2 TRBJ2-5 . TRBV9 TGTGCCAGCAGCCAAGTGGGACTAGCGTGGGGAGAGACCCAGTACTTC CASSQVGLAWGETQYF
. TRBJ2-3 . TRBV25-1 TGTGCCAGCAGTGAATCGGTGGGCACAGATACGCAGTATTTT CASSESVGTDTQYF
. TRBJ2-7 . TRBV24-1 TGTGCCACCAGCATCGACTCTGAGCAGTACTTC CATSIDSEQYF